Each of the 14 T cell receptor beta chains below was sequenced from the same sample in a study of T cell responses to AZD1222 COVID-19 vaccine. Generated by immunoSEQ multiplex PCR, the TCRdb table keeps only in-frame clones and is missing some. Among 90,000 to 140,000 clones listed, about 88% were seen once. The sample was peripheral blood, taken on day 0 of AZD1222 vaccination. These receptor sequences come from an adult in good health.

This clone was counted between two and nine times. The chain uses TRBV11-1 and TRBJ2-7; the match to TRBD2 covers 12 bases. Looked up from germline, CDR1 is SGHAT and CDR2 is FQDESV (reference sequence). Trimming cost V 10 bases and J 2 bases; bases outside gene matches: 6. This CDR3 is 14 amino acids long. CDR3 residues: CATQGTSGPYEQYF. CDR3 sequence (DNA): TGTGCCACCCAGGGGACTAGCGGGCCCTACGAGCAGTACTTC. Complete variable domain (other parts from reference TRBV11-1 and TRBJ2-7): EAEVAQSPRYKITEKSQAVAFWCDPISGHATLYWYRQILGQGPELLVQFQDESVVDDSQLPKDRFSAERLKGVDSTLKIQPAELGDSAMYLCATQGTSGPYEQYFGPGTRLTVT.

This clone was counted once. The chain couples TRBV18 to TRBJ2-7; the D is unclear. The V gene lost 3 bases and the J gene lost 2 bases, with 5 bases spanning the gap. Per germline, CDR1 KGHSH and CDR2 LQKENI. This CDR3 spans 12 amino acids. CDR3 residues: CASSPTTYEQYF. CDR3 nucleotides: TGTGCCAGCTCACCTACGACCTACGAGCAGTACTTC.

This clone was picked up one time. The V and J genes are TRBV28 and TRBJ1-6; TRBD1 is a possible D gene (5 bases). V was shortened by 7 bases and J by 8 bases, with 18 bases between the two germline ends. The CDR3 is 15 residues long. Germline loops: CDR1 MDHEN, CDR2 SYDVKM. The CDR3 loop is CASTLGGRVDSPLHF. In DNA form, the CDR3 reads TGTGCCAGCACCCTGGGCGGCAGGGTCGATTCACCCCTCCACTTT.

V usage is TRBV9 and J usage is TRBJ2-1, with 7 bases that match TRBD2. CDR1 SGDLS and CDR2 YYNGEE come from the germline V gene. This CDR3 region has 14 residues. The trim removed 7 bases at V and 5 bases at J, leaving 9 bases unmatched. CDR3 in amino acids: CASGGLSGNNEQFF. The CDR3 DNA reads TGTGCCAGCGGGGGACTAAGCGGTAACAATGAGCAGTTCTTC.

The V gene is TRBV10-3, the J gene TRBJ2-3, with 8 bases aligning to TRBD2. Germline trimming cut 3 bases from V and 2 bases from J; bases unmatched to any gene: 10. The germline V gene encodes CDR1 ENHRY and CDR2 SYGVKD. The CDR3 spans 17 residues. CDR3 amino acids: CAISDRTGTRHTDTQYF. The CDR3 DNA is TGTGCCATCAGTGACCGTACCGGGACTAGACACACAGATACGCAGTATTTT.

V usage is TRBV4-3 and J usage is TRBJ2-1; no definite D call. Trimming took off 3 bases at V and 7 bases at J, with 13 bases between the two ends. The CDR3 consists of 14 residues. CDR1 and CDR2 (germline): LGHNA, YSLEER. The CDR3, as DNA: TGCGCCAGCAGCCAGGCGGCAGAGGAAAATGAGCAGTTCTTC. Translated: CASSQAAEENEQFF.

The chain has TRBV5-1 and TRBJ2-7, with 10 bases identical to TRBD1. This CDR3 region has 14 residues. Germline trimming cut 4 bases from V and 4 bases from J; bases unmatched to any gene: 5. Germline V lookup: CDR1 SGHRS, CDR2 YFSETQ. The CDR3 sequence: CASSDPGQGYEQYF. CDR3 DNA sequence: TGCGCCAGCAGCGATCCGGGACAGGGGTACGAGCAGTACTTC. Filled out from reference TRBV5-1 and TRBJ2-7, the complete variable domain reads KAGVTQTPRYLIKTRGQQVTLSCSPISGHRSVSWYQQTPGQGLQFLFEYFSETQRNKGNFPGRFSGRQFSNSRSEMNVSTLELGDSALYLCASSDPGQGYEQYFGPGTRLTVT.

The chain carries TRBV6-5 and TRBJ2-7; TRBD1 agrees at 7 bases. The germline CDR1 and CDR2 sequences are MNHEY and SVGAGI. The V and J ends lost 6 bases and 4 bases, in that order; junction bases with no gene match: 12. The length of the CDR3 is 15 residues. CDR3 sequence (DNA): TGTGCCAGCAGGATACAGGGGAGTGGTTATTACGAGCAGTACTTC. Residues: CASRIQGSGYYEQYF.

This clone was counted a few times. The chain has TRBV7-9 and TRBJ2-2; D remains unclear. The CDR3 loop spans 13 amino acids. The ends were cut back, 7 bases at V and 6 bases at J, with 12 bases in the middle. Germline-derived CDR1 and CDR2 are SEHNR and FQNEAQ (reference sequence). Here the CDR3 reads CASTILGPGELFF. CDR3 in DNA: TGTGCCAGCACCATCCTAGGGCCCGGGGAGCTGTTTTTT.

CDR3 sequence reads: CASSVAPGGRANYGYTF. The CDR3 bases are TGTGCCAGCAGCGTAGCTCCAGGGGGCAGAGCTAACTATGGCTACACCTTC. The gene calls are TRBV9 and TRBJ1-2; 8 bases are shared with TRBD1. The CDR3 consists of 17 residues. CDR1 is SGDLS and CDR2 is YYNGEE in the germline V gene. Unmatched junction bases numbered 7, after V lost 0 bases and J lost 0 bases.

The chain employs TRBV19 and TRBJ1-5; maybe TRBD1 (6 bases). Looked up from germline, CDR1 is LNHDA and CDR2 is SQIVND (reference sequence). The V end lost 2 bases, the J end lost 4 bases, and 12 bases lay between the germline ends. The length of the CDR3 is 15 residues. The CDR3 DNA follows: TGTGCCAGTAGTATACAAGGACAGTATAATCAGCCCCAGCATTTT. It yields the protein CASSIQGQYNQPQHF.

This chain connects TRBV7-9 to TRBJ1-1, with unresolved D. The CDR3 is 13 amino acids. Germline CDR1 SEHNR, CDR2 FQNEAQ (reference sequence). The germline V and J ends were trimmed by 2 bases and 0 bases, with 4 bases remaining between them. The CDR3 DNA is TGTGCCAGCAGCTTAATTCTGAACACTGAAGCTTTCTTT. It yields the protein CASSLILNTEAFF.

The chain links TRBV18 to TRBJ2-6; TRBD2 agrees at 8 bases. The CDR3 loop spans 15 amino acids. Germline V CDR1 and CDR2: KGHSH, LQKENI. Trimming removed 4 bases from V and 1 base from J; junction bases left unmatched: 0. Written as DNA, the CDR3 is TGTGCCAGCTCACGCGGGGGGTCTGGGGCCAACGTCCTGACTTTC. Translated, it gives CASSRGGSGANVLTF.

The chain employs TRBV11-3 and TRBJ2-3; 11 nucleotides match TRBD2. CDR1 SGHNT and CDR2 YENEEA come from the germline V gene. There are 15 residues in the CDR3. The ends lost 5 bases at V and 7 bases at J; junction bases unmatched: 8. The chain's CDR3 is CASSRGTSGLYTQYF. DNA of the CDR3: TGTGCCAGCAGCCGGGGGACTAGCGGATTATATACGCAGTATTTT. The whole variable domain, filled in from reference TRBV11-3 and TRBJ2-3, reads EAGVVQSPRYKIIEKKQPVAFWCNPISGHNTLYWYLQNLGQGPELLIRYENEEAVDDSQLPKDRFSAERLKGVDSTLKIQPAELGDSAVYLCASSRGTSGLYTQYFGPGTRLTVL.